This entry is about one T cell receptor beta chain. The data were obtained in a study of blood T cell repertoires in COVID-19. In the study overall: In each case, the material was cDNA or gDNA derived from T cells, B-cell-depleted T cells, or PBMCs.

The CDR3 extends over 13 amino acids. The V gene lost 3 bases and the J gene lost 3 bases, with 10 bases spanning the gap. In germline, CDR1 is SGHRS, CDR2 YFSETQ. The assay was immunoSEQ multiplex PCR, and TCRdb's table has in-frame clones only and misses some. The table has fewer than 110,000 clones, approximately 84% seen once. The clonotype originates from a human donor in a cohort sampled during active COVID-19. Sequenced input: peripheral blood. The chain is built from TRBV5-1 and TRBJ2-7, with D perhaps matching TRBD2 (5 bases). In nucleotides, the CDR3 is TGCGCCAGCAGCTCCTTGGGAGTCTACGAGCAGTACTTC. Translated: CASSSLGVYEQYF.